This is a list of T cell receptor beta chains from one sample in a study of CD8 T cells in Susac syndrome. TCRdb redid the calling of the immunoSEQ multiplex PCR reads with MiXCR, one entry per CDR3 protein. The sample contains about 49,000 distinct CDR3 sequences, 90% to 95% of which appear only once. Sequenced: CD8+ T cells from PBMCs. These receptors all stem from a human donor in good health. Both conserved end residues are part of each CDR3. The order of the fields is V gene, clone size, D gene, J gene, CDR3 protein, CDR3 DNA. D genes are given only for firm matches. Size is stated for part of the rows, as once, few or many counts, or as a class when the clone is expanded.

TRBV2	NA	TRBD2	TRBJ2-2	CASKGTSGTGELFF	TGTGCCAGCAAGGGGACTAGCGGGACCGGGGAGCTGTTTTTT
TRBV4-1	NA	TRBD2	TRBJ2-1	CASSQEVFSLAENNEQFF	TGCGCCAGCAGCCAAGAAGTGTTTTCACTAGCGGAGAACAATGAGCAGTTCTTC
TRBV29-1	once	NA	TRBJ1-1	CSVLHPEVSTEAFF	TGCAGCGTTCTACATCCGGAGGTGTCCACTGAAGCTTTCTTT
TRBV20-1	NA	NA	TRBJ2-7	CSASTRVSYEQYF	TGCAGTGCTTCGACTAGGGTCTCCTACGAGCAGTACTTC
TRBV11-2	NA	NA	TRBJ1-2	CASSSTGEGTF	TGTGCCAGCAGCTCTACAGGTGAAGGCACCTTC
TRBV6-5	NA	TRBD1	TRBJ2-7	CASTMAGGFGEQYF	TGTGCCAGCACGATGGCAGGGGGCTTCGGCGAGCAGTACTTC
TRBV3-1	NA	TRBD2	TRBJ2-1	CASSQDRLAGLNEQFF	TGTGCCAGCAGCCAAGATCGGCTAGCGGGATTGAATGAGCAGTTCTTC
TRBV27	NA	NA	TRBJ1-1	CASRWGGVAEAFF	TGTGCCAGCAGGTGGGGAGGGGTAGCTGAAGCTTTCTTT
TRBV27	NA	TRBD2	TRBJ2-7	CASSLTSGRIYEQYF	TGTGCCAGCAGTCTGACTAGCGGGAGGATCTACGAGCAGTACTTC
TRBV20-1	NA	NA	TRBJ2-7	CSARGEAGREQYF	TGCAGTGCTAGGGGGGAAGCGGGTCGGGAGCAGTACTTC
TRBV19	NA	NA	TRBJ2-7	CASSIVLGADVEQYF	TGTGCCAGTAGTATAGTCCTAGGGGCGGATGTCGAGCAGTACTTC
TRBV4-2	NA	TRBD1	TRBJ2-7	CASSQTGQGAYEQYF	TGTGCCAGCAGCCAAACGGGACAGGGGGCCTACGAGCAGTACTTC
TRBV27	NA	NA	TRBJ2-2	CASSLLRTGELFF	TGTGCCAGCAGTTTGTTAAGGACCGGGGAGCTGTTTTTT
TRBV29-1	NA	NA	TRBJ2-7	CSVPTGVGYEQYF	TGCAGCGTACCGACGGGGGTGGGGTACGAGCAGTACTTC